This T cell receptor (beta chain) was identified in a study of blood T cell repertoires in COVID-19. Across the whole study: Whether acute or convalescent, the COVID-19 samples came from the United States, Italy and Spain. The analysed material was cDNA or gDNA that came from T cells, B-cell-depleted T cells, or PBMCs.

Study processing details: Estimated nucleated cell counts came from reference gene primer amplification. Assay: immunoSEQ multiplex PCR; the TCRdb copy retains only in-frame clones and omits some. V and J calls plus clone size are reproduced from that table; the DNA served to infer D and trimming. The sample has 50,000 to 75,000 clones; over 75% are singletons. The source material was peripheral blood. The TCR originated in a man aged 80 or over with active or convalescent COVID-19.

The CDR3 region is CASTLHRDTEAFF. The CDR3 DNA follows: TGTGCCAGCACCCTACACCGGGACACTGAAGCTTTCTTT. The V call is TRBV11-1, the J call TRBJ1-1, with unresolved D. Germline values: CDR1 SGHAT, CDR2 FQDESV (reference sequence). CDR3 length: 13 residues. The V gene lost 7 bases and the J gene lost 3 bases, with 12 bases spanning the gap.